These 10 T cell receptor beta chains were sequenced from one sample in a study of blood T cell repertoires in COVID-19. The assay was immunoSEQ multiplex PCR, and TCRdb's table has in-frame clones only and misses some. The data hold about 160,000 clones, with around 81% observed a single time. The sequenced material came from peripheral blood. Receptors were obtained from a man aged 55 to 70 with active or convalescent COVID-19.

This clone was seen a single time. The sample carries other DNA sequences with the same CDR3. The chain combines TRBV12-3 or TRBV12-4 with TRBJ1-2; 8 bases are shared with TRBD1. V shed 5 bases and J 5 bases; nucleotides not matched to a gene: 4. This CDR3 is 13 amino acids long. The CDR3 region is CASSPGQDYGYTF. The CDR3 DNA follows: TGTGCCAGCAGTCCGGGACAGGATTATGGCTACACCTTC.

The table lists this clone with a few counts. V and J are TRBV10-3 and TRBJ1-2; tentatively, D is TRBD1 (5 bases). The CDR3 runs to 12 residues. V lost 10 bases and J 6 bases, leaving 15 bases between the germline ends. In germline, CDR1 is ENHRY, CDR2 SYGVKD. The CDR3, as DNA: TGTGCCACGGGGGACGGCCGGCATGGCTACACCTTC. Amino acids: CATGDGRHGYTF.

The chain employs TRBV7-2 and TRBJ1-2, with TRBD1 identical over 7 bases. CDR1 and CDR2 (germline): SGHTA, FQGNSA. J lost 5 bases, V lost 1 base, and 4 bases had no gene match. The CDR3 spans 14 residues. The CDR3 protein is CASSLEGQSYGYTF. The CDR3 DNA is TGTGCCAGCAGCTTAGAGGGACAGAGTTATGGCTACACCTTC. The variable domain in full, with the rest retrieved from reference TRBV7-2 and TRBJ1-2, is GAGVSQSPSNKVTEKGKDVELRCDPISGHTALYWYRQSLGQGLEFLIYFQGNSAPDKSGLPSDRFSAERTGGSVSTLTIQRTQQEDSAVYLCASSLEGQSYGYTFGSGTRLTVV.

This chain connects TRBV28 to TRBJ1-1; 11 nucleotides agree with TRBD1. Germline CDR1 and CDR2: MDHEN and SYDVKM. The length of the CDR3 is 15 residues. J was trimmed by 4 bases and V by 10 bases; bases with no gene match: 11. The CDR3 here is CATHGQGASVTEAFF. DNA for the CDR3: TGTGCCACCCATGGACAGGGGGCGTCGGTCACTGAAGCTTTCTTT.

The CDR3 DNA is TGTGCCAGCAGTGAAGTAGGGGGCGTTTCCTACGAGCAGTACTTC. Translating gives CASSEVGGVSYEQYF. The J gene is TRBJ2-7, the V gene TRBV6-1, with 7 bases that match TRBD1. The V and J ends lost 1 base and 1 base, in that order; junction bases with no gene match: 4. CDR1 and CDR2 from the germline V gene are MNHNS and SASEGT. The CDR3 has 15 residues.

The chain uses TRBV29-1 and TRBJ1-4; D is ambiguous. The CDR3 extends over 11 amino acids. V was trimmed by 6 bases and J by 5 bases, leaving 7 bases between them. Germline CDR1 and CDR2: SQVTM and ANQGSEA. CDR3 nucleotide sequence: TGCAGCGTGTCGAGGAATGAAAAACTGTTTTTT. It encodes CSVSRNEKLFF.

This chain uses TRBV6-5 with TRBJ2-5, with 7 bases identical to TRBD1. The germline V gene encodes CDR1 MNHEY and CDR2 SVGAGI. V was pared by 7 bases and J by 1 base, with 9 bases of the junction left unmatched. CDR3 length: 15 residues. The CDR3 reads CASMKGGRAQETQYF. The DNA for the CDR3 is TGTGCCAGCATGAAAGGGGGCAGGGCCCAAGAGACCCAGTACTTC.

The CDR3, as DNA: TGTGCCAGCAGCCTTTCGGCGGGCTACGAGCAGTACTTC. Encoded protein: CASSLSAGYEQYF. The chain combines TRBV12-3 or TRBV12-4 with TRBJ2-7; D might be TRBD2 (5 bases). Trimming removed 6 bases at V and 3 bases at J, with 12 bases between. CDR3 length equals 13 residues.

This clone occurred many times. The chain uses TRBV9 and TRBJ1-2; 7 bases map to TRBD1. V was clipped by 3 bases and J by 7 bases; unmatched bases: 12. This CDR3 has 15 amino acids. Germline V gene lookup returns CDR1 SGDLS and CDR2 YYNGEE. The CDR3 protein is CASSARGQGDFGYTF. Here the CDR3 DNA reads TGTGCCAGCAGCGCCCGGGGGCAGGGGGACTTTGGCTACACCTTC.

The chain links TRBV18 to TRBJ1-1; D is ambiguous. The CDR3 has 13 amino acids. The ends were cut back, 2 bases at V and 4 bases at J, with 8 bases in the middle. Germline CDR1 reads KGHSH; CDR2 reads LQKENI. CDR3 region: CASSPGRLTEAFF. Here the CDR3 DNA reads TGTGCCAGCTCACCAGGCAGACTCACTGAAGCTTTCTTT.